The T cell receptor beta chain under discussion was sequenced for a study of cytomegalovirus exposure and HLA in healthy donors (dated 2017 in TCRdb). About the study as a whole: An earlier analysis of approximately 640 of the donors reported 250 to 350 Gb of sequence data and roughly 100 million unique TCR beta sequences from around 200 million T cells. A later genetic analysis took genome-wide SNP genotypes for about three fifths of the 666 donors and used that subset as a discovery cohort. In an earlier analysis of more than 550 of the donors, high-throughput TCR beta sequencing was used to judge whether each TCR beta V gene segment behaved as functional or pseudogenic. An early release covering roughly 640 HLA-typed donors comprised about 300 gigabases of sequencing data and approximately 85 million unique TCR sequences. Typing coverage differed by locus: A, B, C, DRB1 and DQB1 were typed in roughly 620-640 donors, DQA1 in approximately 520, DPA1 in some 570, and DPB1 in approximately 450. To predict cytomegalovirus infection status, the study combined high-throughput TCR immunosequencing, statistical association of individual TCRs with disease status, and machine learning. HLA typing covered class I and class II loci at four-digit resolution. In the later analysis, no new phenotypic data were used to find candidate immune exposures; instead, reliance was placed on TCR beta sequences and their occurrence across donors. The aim of the study was to test whether cataloging public T cell receptors could identify signatures of past pathogen exposure. The T cell repertoires of 666 subjects were profiled by immunosequencing and related to cytomegalovirus serostatus. Besides the first cohort of roughly 660 subjects, a separate validation cohort made up of 120 different subjects was used. To study patterns of TCR occurrence, a later analysis re-analyzed previously published TCR beta repertoires from around 700 donors and added high-resolution HLA genotyping. Among 398 genotyped donors of the cohort, an average of approximately 200,000 unique TCR beta nucleotide sequences was sequenced per donor, of which about 19% were non-productive. Donor age, sex, ethnicity and CMV serostatus were compiled together with the repertoire data. All discovery cohort repertoires had been generated on a single sequencing platform. Roughly 5 DR-DQ haplotypes were handled as single units for association and clustering, since linkage in the cohort was strong. Among the roughly 410 genotyped donors, approximately 81% belonged to the genetic ancestry cluster associated with self-reported Caucasian donors. The paper as a whole reports these results and caveats: The study listed approximately 160 TCR beta chains as associated with cytomegalovirus. Presence/absence analyses assumed roughly uniform sequencing depth across donors, an assumption that may not hold. For the cohort, immune exposure information was limited to CMV serostatus. In a later genetic analysis, fewer N-insertions in productive TCRs were reported among donors in an Asian-associated ancestry cluster than the approximately 670-donor mean. According to a later analysis, parvovirus B19, influenza, CMV and Epstein-Barr virus appeared linked to several top co-occurrence clusters. A later analysis found that TCR association rates varied across HLA loci, with DRB1 alleles showing the most associated TCRs and HLA-C alleles the fewest. A further reported finding was that TCR beta sequences accurately predicted the HLA-A and HLA-B alleles for most subjects in the first cohort. The authors suggested that the approach could potentially be extended to other disease states and immunological phenotypes. Because counts were too low, roughly 18 rarely observed V segments, including chromosome 9 orphons, were left out of the earlier analysis of some 600 of the donors. Assigning TCR associations to individual alleles was difficult when HLA alleles, especially DR and DQ, strongly co-occurred. Specific HLA alleles were associated with roughly 16,000 TCR beta sequences at a false discovery rate of 0.05 in a later analysis. In vitro tests confirmed that three of the cytomegalovirus-associated TCR beta chains recognize cytomegalovirus antigens. A group of highly shared sequence variants was considered likely to be a technical artifact of the sequencing pipeline. In an earlier analysis of approximately 590 of the donors, most TCR beta V segments appeared in productive rearrangements about 87% or about 30% of the time, broadly matching IMGT annotations. Most TCR sequences were seen in very few donors, while some public TCRs were found in many individuals. In a later analysis, HLA-associated TCR beta chains were found to be more clonally expanded and to have lower generation probabilities than equally common non-associated chains. The classifier was reported to diagnose cytomegalovirus status with high specificity and sensitivity in both the original and validation cohorts. This cohort had only TCR beta chains sequenced, and the lack of alpha or paired-chain data limited which features could be detected. A later analysis found that most CMV-associated TCR beta chains appeared HLA-restricted, with HLA associations seemingly driven largely by CMV exposure. In a later genetic analysis, a missense DCLRE1C variant was associated with V-gene and J-gene trimming of TCR beta chains, and the association was replicated in an independent cohort. Correlated functional status among segregating V segments might be attributable to linkage disequilibrium, but an unknown experimental factor could not be ruled out. Some IMGT-functional V segments, including TRBV6-2 and TRBV6-3, could not be told apart with the 87-base-pair reads, so those segments were excluded. HLA typing was unavailable for some donors at each locus, so association tests used only the typed subset.

The CDR3 sequence holds 16 residues, the cysteine and phenylalanine included. The CDR3 DNA has 48 bases and is translated from base 1. From a lookup of the germline V gene, CDR1 and CDR2 are MRHNA and SNTAGT. V is cut back by 6 bases and J by 8 bases, with 11 bases in the junction unmatched. In total, fewer than 750 healthy bone marrow donors made up the cohort. At the time of sampling, every cohort member was nominally healthy, though immune exposures that went unrecorded were likely present. The donor tested CMV seronegative and was one of the 352 seronegative cohort members. A peripheral blood sample was collected from each donor, and TCR beta sequencing was performed on peripheral blood mononuclear cells. Genomic DNA extraction from the blood cell samples was performed with the Qiagen DNeasy Blood Extraction Kit. Receptor libraries were prepared by the immunoSEQ multiplex PCR assay. For the multiplex PCR, a mixture combining 60 forward primers for TCR Vbeta segments and 13 reverse primers for TCR Jbeta segments was used. The CDR3 region of rearranged TCR beta genes was amplified from genomic DNA with a multiplex PCR assay. On the Illumina HiSeq System, the amplified TCR beta libraries were sequenced as 87-base-pair reads. Regarding the original processing steps: Across the roughly 640 repertoires, a later analysis counted around 80 million unique TCR beta chains, around 11 million of which were shared by at least two donors. To remove PCR and sequencing errors, raw reads were error-corrected and collapsed into unique sequences using a nearest-neighbor algorithm that merged closely related sequences. CDR3 sequences were aligned to IMGT reference sequences to assign V, D and J gene segments. For a sequence to be retained, at least a six-nucleotide match to both a V gene segment and a J gene segment was required. Rearrangements were called productive when the CDR3 lacked stop codons and stayed in frame with V and J; all others were non-productive. Following IMGT convention, CDR3 was defined as the stretch from the second conserved V-encoded cysteine to the conserved J-encoded phenylalanine. In an earlier analysis of 500 to 650 of the donors, sequences lacking an unambiguous match to a single V gene segment were excluded. An earlier analysis of 550 to 650 of the donors classified V segments as functional when productive rearrangements were above 56.7% and as segregating when the standard deviation between donors was above 5%. A statistical classification framework was built for diagnosing cytomegalovirus status from the catalog of TCR beta chain sequences. V and J gene assignment, in a later analysis, came from comparing TCR nucleotide sequences with IMGT/GENE-DB human TR gene sequences. A later analysis assigned CDR3 sequences and most-parsimonious VDJ recombination scenarios with the TCRdist pipeline. In a later analysis, each TCR beta chain was defined by its CDR3 amino acid sequence together with its V-gene family, and reads without a unique V-gene family were excluded. To address suspected cross-contamination and a sequencing artifact, a later analysis removed approximately 600 highly shared, low-generation-probability nucleotide sequences. A later analysis calculated a clonal expansion index for each public chain from normalized within-repertoire ranks of inferred template counts. A later analysis computed generation probabilities with a VDJ recombination model fitted to out-of-frame rearrangements, and checked the results against IGoR. A later analysis scored TCR-TCR, TCR-HLA and TCR-CMV co-occurrence with hypergeometric tests, applying a repertoire-size bias correction to TCR pairs. A later analysis estimated false discovery rates by permuting HLA or CMV assignments 20 times. In a later analysis, co-occurring TCRs were grouped using DBSCAN, with TCRdist sequence similarity added in when clustering inside HLA-allele-positive subsets. Repertoires with fewer than 30,000 or more than 120,000 public chains were left out of co-occurrence clustering, as were a handful of repertoires with anomalous nucleotide sharing. As stored in TCRdb, this immuneACCESS dataset retains in-frame rearrangements with V and J assigned. A fraction of the clones does not appear; measured against another copy, unresolved V genes explain less than half of the discrepancy, and the remainder lacks a known reason. V and J calls and clone size are given by that table; D and trimming were obtained from the DNA. A total of 100,000 to 150,000 clones appear in this sample, roughly four fifths of them only once. About 2.5% of the sample is taken by the ten largest.

This clone has only a few counts. The clone's antigen remains unknown. No much larger clone exists at a distance of one base, and base qualities are not known. This chain joins TRBV6-4 to TRBJ2-1, and TRBD1 aligns with 12 junction nucleotides. This TCR derives from a boy between 2 and 10 years old in good health and CMV-seronegative. Specimen: PBMCs. This receptor has the CDR3 CASSGGTGGNSDEQFF. The nucleotide sequence is TGTGCCAGCAGCGGTGGGACAGGGGGCAATAGCGATGAGCAGTTCTTC.